A single sample gave rise to the 15 T cell receptor beta chains below, sequenced in a study of blood T cell repertoires in COVID-19. Data came from immunoSEQ multiplex PCR; TCRdb stores just in-frame clones and leaves some out. The profile shows roughly 310,000 clones, more than 75% of them singletons. Sequencing used peripheral blood. These receptors all stem from a woman between 50 and 59 years old with active or convalescent COVID-19.

This clone was counted once. This rearrangement joins TRBV14 to TRBJ2-1; 7 positions agree with TRBD1. The CDR3 is made up of 15 amino acids. Looked up from germline, CDR1 is SGHDN and CDR2 is FVKESK. Trimming took 4 bases from V and 0 from J; bases not matched to a gene: 3. As DNA, the CDR3 is TGTGCCAGCAGCCGACAGGGTAGCTCCTACAATGAGCAGTTCTTC. This gives the protein CASSRQGSSYNEQFF.

This clone was picked up one time. V usage is TRBV18 and J usage is TRBJ2-2, with D perhaps matching TRBD1 (5 bases). Deletions cut 3 bases from V and 1 base from J, with 9 bases between. CDR3 length: 15 residues. Per the germline V gene, CDR1 is KGHSH and CDR2 is LQKENI. The CDR3 DNA sequence: TGTGCCAGCTCACCCCCTGGACAGAACACCGGGGAGCTGTTTTTT. Amino acids: CASSPPGQNTGELFF. Drawing the rest from reference TRBV18 and TRBJ2-2, the complete variable domain is NAGVMQNPRHLVRRRGQEARLRCSPMKGHSHVYWYRQLPEEGLKFMVYLQKENIIDESGMPKERFSAEFPKEGPSILRIQQVVRGDSAAYFCASSPPGQNTGELFFGEGSRLTVL.

This chain links TRBV28 with TRBJ2-1; 7 bases fit TRBD1. Germline loops: CDR1 MDHEN, CDR2 SYDVKM. This CDR3 is 15 amino acids long. Trimming took 2 bases from V and 6 from J; bases not matched to a gene: 7. CDR3 residues: CASSLAGDRLNEQFF. The CDR3 DNA sequence: TGTGCCAGCAGTTTAGCAGGGGACAGACTCAATGAGCAGTTCTTC.

The chain combines TRBV9 with TRBJ1-3; D not resolved. Germline lookup yields CDR1 SGDLS and CDR2 YYNGEE. The CDR3 contains 16 residues. V gave up 2 bases and J gave up 0 bases, with 12 bases separating them. The CDR3 here is CASSVEQRASGNTIYF. The CDR3 nucleotides read TGTGCCAGCAGCGTGGAACAGCGGGCCTCTGGAAACACCATATATTTT.

This clone occurred once. The genes are TRBV5-4 and TRBJ2-2; D is perhaps TRBD1 (5 bases). Trimming took 0 bases from V and 3 from J, leaving 12 bases between them. Germline V gene data show CDR1 as SGHNT and CDR2 as YYREEE (reference sequence). This CDR3 is 16 amino acids long. The CDR3 DNA follows: TGTGCCAGCAGCTTGGATCGCAGGGCCTACACCGGGGAGCTGTTTTTT. Residues: CASSLDRRAYTGELFF.

V usage is TRBV28 and J usage is TRBJ2-4; the match to TRBD2 covers 13 bases. Trimming cost V 6 bases and J 1 base; bases outside gene matches: 12. Germline V gene lookup returns CDR1 MDHEN and CDR2 SYDVKM. This CDR3 has 19 amino acids. The CDR3 loop is CASSSLGATSGRAKNIQYF. The DNA of the CDR3 is TGTGCCAGCAGCTCCCTTGGCGCGACTAGCGGGAGGGCCAAAAACATTCAGTACTTC.

The rearrangement uses TRBV27 and TRBJ1-1; 9 bases fit TRBD1. This CDR3 is built from 14 residues. In germline, CDR1 is MNHEY, CDR2 SMNVEV (reference sequence). V was clipped by 5 bases and J by 2 bases; unmatched bases: 3. The DNA of the CDR3 is TGTGCCAGCAGTATGACAGGGGGTAACACTGAAGCTTTCTTT. Its protein is CASSMTGGNTEAFF.

The J gene is TRBJ1-1, the V gene TRBV6-2 or TRBV6-3; D remains unclear. The germline gives CDR1 MNHEY, CDR2 SVGEGT. The V end was cut by 4 bases, the J end by 1 base, with 10 bases between. The length of the CDR3 is 14 residues. The CDR3 sequence: CASSFFTGNTEAFF. The CDR3 DNA is TGTGCCAGCAGTTTCTTTACGGGGAACACTGAAGCTTTCTTT.

There are a few counts of this clone. The rearrangement links TRBV19 to TRBJ1-4; 9 positions agree with TRBD1. From germline, CDR1 is LNHDA and CDR2 SQIVND (reference sequence). CDR3 size: 16 residues. V lost 9 bases, J lost 5 bases, and 13 bases stayed unmatched. CDR3 in DNA: TGTGCCAGCGCCGGGGACAGGGCAGGGTTGAATGAAAAACTGTTTTTT. It encodes CASAGDRAGLNEKLFF.

The CDR3 sequence is CASSQLTGSVGYNEQFF. The DNA for the CDR3 is TGTGCCAGCAGCCAACTGACAGGGAGTGTCGGGTACAATGAGCAGTTCTTC. The V gene is TRBV4-2, the J gene TRBJ2-1, with 7 bases fitting TRBD1. Trimming took 2 bases from V and 4 from J; bases not matched to a gene: 11. The CDR3 consists of 17 residues. The V gene's germline CDR1 is LGHNA and CDR2 YNFKEQ.

The chain carries TRBV28 and TRBJ1-5; 9 nucleotides align to TRBD1. The CDR3 has 15 amino acids. Germline loops: CDR1 MDHEN, CDR2 SYDVKM. With V trimmed by 3 bases and J by 5 bases, 5 bases remained unmatched. The CDR3 bases are TGTGCCAGCAGTTTCTACAGGGGGCGGGATCAGCCCCAGCATTTT. This codes for CASSFYRGRDQPQHF.

The genes are TRBV4-2 and TRBJ2-2, with D possibly TRBD2 on 7 matching bases. This CDR3 has 16 amino acids. Germline CDR1 LGHNA, CDR2 YNFKEQ. The V and J ends lost 4 bases and 6 bases respectively, with 18 bases between them. Here the CDR3 reads CASSRDTSGVAGELFF. Written as DNA, the CDR3 is TGTGCCAGCAGCCGGGACACAAGCGGGGTTGCCGGGGAGCTGTTTTTT.

The chain is built from TRBV4-1 and TRBJ2-5; 8 positions agree with TRBD2. The CDR3 is made up of 15 amino acids. J gave up 5 bases and V 2 bases, and 7 bases lay outside the gene matches. CDR1 and CDR2 from the germline V gene are MGHRA and YSYEKL. The CDR3 spells CASSQQLAGTETQYF. CDR3 DNA sequence: TGCGCCAGCAGCCAACAATTAGCGGGAACCGAGACCCAGTACTTC.

The gene calls are TRBV29-1 and TRBJ2-4; TRBD2 matches at 7 bases. Germline loops: CDR1 SQVTM, CDR2 ANQGSEA. The length of the CDR3 is 15 residues. V was pared by 6 bases and J by 0 bases, with 8 bases of the junction left unmatched. The CDR3 DNA is TGCAGCGTGGGAGGGCTCGATTTAGCCAAAAACATTCAGTACTTC. Amino acid sequence: CSVGGLDLAKNIQYF.

This chain uses TRBV7-2 with TRBJ1-2, with D possibly matching TRBD1 (5 bases). The CDR3 runs to 18 residues. From germline, CDR1 is SGHTA and CDR2 FQGNSA. V shed 4 bases and J shed 1 base, with 22 bases lying between them. The CDR3 loop is CASSSDPWGEGINYGYTF. The CDR3 DNA reads TGTGCCAGCAGCTCGGATCCTTGGGGGGAGGGGATTAACTATGGCTACACCTTC.